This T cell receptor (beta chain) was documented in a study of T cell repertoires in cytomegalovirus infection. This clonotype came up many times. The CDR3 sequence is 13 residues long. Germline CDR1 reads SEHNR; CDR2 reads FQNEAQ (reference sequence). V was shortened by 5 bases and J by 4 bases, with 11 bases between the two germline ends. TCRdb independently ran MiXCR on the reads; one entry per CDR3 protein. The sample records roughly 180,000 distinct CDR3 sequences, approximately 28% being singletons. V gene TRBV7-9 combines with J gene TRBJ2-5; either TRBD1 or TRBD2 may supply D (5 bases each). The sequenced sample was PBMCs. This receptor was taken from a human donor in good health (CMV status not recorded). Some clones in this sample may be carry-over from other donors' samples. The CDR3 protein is CASSEGLRETQYF. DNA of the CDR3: TGTGCCAGCAGCGAGGGGTTGAGAGAGACCCAGTACTTC.